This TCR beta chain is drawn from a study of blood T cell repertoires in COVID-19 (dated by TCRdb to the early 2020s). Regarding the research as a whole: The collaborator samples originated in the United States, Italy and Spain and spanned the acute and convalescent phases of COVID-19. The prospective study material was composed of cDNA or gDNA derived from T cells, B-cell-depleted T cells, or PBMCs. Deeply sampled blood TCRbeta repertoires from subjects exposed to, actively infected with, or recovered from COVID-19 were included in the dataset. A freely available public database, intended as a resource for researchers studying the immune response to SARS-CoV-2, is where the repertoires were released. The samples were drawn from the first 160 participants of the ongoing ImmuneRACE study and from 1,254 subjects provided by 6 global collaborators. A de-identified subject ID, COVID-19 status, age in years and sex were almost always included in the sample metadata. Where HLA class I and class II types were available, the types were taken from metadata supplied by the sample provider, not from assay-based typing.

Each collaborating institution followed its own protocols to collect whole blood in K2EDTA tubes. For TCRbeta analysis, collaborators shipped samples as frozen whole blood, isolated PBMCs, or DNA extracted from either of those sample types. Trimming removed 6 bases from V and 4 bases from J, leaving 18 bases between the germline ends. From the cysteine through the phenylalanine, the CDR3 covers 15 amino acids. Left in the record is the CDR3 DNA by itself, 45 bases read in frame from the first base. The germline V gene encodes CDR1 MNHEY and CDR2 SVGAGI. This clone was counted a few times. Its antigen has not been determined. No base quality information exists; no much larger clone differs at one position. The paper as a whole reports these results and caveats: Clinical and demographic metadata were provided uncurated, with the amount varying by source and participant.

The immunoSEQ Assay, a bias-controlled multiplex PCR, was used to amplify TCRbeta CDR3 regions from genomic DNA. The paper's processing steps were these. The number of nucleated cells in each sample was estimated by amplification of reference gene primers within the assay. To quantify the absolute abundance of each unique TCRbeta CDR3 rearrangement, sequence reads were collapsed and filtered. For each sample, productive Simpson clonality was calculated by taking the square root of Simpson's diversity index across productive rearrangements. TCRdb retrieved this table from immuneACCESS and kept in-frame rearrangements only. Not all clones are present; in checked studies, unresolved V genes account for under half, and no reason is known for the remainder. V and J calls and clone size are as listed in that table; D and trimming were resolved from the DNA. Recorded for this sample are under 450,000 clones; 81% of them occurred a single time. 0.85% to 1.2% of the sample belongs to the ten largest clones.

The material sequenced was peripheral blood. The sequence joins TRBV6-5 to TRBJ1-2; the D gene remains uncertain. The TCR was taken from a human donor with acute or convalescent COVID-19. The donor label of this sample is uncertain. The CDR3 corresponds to CASSPGGGRGYGYTF. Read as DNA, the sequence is TGTGCCAGCAGCCCAGGTGGAGGCCGCGGCTATGGCTACACCTTC.